The next 5 T cell receptor beta chains were all read from a single sample in a study of blood T cell repertoires in COVID-19 (dated by TCRdb to 2020 to 2022). Library method: the immunoSEQ multiplex PCR assay. Entries here come from immuneACCESS through TCRdb and include only in-frame sequences with V and J called. Some clones fail to appear in such tables; in the studies checked, an unresolved V gene covers under half of the shortfall, and the cause of the remainder is unknown. In this sample the table shows 200,000 to 250,000 clones, roughly 86% of which occur a single time. The ten largest clones capture about a tenth of the sample. The sequencing input was peripheral blood. Source of these receptors: a woman between 50 and 59 years old with COVID-19, enrolled during active disease.

DNA of the CDR3: TGTGCCAGCAGCCCGCGGACAGGGATTAACACTGAAGCTTTCTTT. Amino acid sequence: CASSPRTGINTEAFF. The chain recombines TRBV7-9 with TRBJ1-1; 8 nucleotides agree with TRBD1. The trim removed 5 bases at V and 2 bases at J, leaving 7 bases unmatched. Germline V gene lookup returns CDR1 SEHNR and CDR2 FQNEAQ (reference sequence). There are 15 residues in the CDR3.

The rearrangement links TRBV14 to TRBJ1-2; 7 bases are shared with TRBD1. Germline loops: CDR1 SGHDN, CDR2 FVKESK. CDR3 length: 14 amino acids. The V gene end was trimmed by 4 bases and the J gene end by 4 bases; junction bases not matched to a gene: 6. The CDR3 DNA follows: TGTGCCAGCAGCCCTTGGGACAGCTTCTATGGCTACACCTTC. It codes for CASSPWDSFYGYTF.

The chain has TRBV11-3 and TRBJ2-1; TRBD1 matches at 9 bases. CDR1 is SGHNT, CDR2 YENEEA, per germline. Trimming at V came to 5 bases and at J to 3 bases, leaving 8 bases not matched to a gene. The CDR3 is 16 residues long. This CDR3 is CASSPSDRGSYNEQFF. DNA for the CDR3: TGTGCCAGCAGCCCGTCCGACAGGGGGAGCTACAATGAGCAGTTCTTC.

The count of this clone is one. V gene TRBV6-6 combines with J gene TRBJ2-1; D is unclear. Germline loops: CDR1 MNHNY, CDR2 SVGAGI (reference sequence). The CDR3 contains 14 residues. V lost 2 bases and J 6 bases, leaving 11 bases between the germline ends. The CDR3 region is CASSYILRGNEQFF. In DNA form, the CDR3 reads TGTGCCAGCAGTTACATCTTGCGCGGCAATGAGCAGTTCTTC.

The V call is TRBV5-5, the J call TRBJ2-3; 9 nucleotides match TRBD2. J gave up 2 bases and V 0 bases, and 10 bases lay outside the gene matches. CDR1 and CDR2 from the germline V gene are SGHKS and YYEKEE (reference sequence). This CDR3 has 18 residues. As DNA, the CDR3 is TGTGCCAGCAGCTTGGGACGCCGGAGCGGGGGGTACACAGATACGCAGTATTTT. It yields the protein CASSLGRRSGGYTDTQYF.